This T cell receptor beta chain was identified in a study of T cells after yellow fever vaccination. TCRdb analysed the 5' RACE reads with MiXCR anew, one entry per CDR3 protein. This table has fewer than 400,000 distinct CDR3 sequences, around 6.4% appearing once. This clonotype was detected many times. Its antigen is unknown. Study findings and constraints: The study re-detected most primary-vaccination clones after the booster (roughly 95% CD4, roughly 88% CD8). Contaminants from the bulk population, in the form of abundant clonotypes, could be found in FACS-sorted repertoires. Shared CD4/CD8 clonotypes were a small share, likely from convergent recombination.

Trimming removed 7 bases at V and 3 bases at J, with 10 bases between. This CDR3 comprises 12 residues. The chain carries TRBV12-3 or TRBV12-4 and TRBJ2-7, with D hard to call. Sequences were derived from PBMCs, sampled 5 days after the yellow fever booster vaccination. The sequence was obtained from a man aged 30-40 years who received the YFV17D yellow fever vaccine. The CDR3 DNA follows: TGTGCCAGCATGGACCTTTTCTACGAGCAGTACTTC. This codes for CASMDLFYEQYF.